These 2 T cell receptor beta chains originate from one sample sequenced in a study of human T cells and chemical hapten exposure. TCRdb ran MiXCR on the RACE reads and lists one entry per CDR3 protein. Among some 350,000 distinct CDR3 sequences listed, about 6.3% were seen once. Time point reported: patch test 2, 6 weeks after DPC sensitization. As to treatment: therapeutic diphenylcyclopropenone sensitization with weekly scalp DPC. Sample: whole blood, taken in connection with sensitization to the hapten diphenylcyclopropenone (DPC). These receptors all come from a woman younger than 30 with alopecia areata. Some clones in this sample may be carry-over from other donors' samples.

There are many counts of this clonotype. The chain combines TRBV5-1 with TRBJ1-5, with 9 bases aligning to TRBD1. V lost 3 bases and J lost 5; bases outside the gene matches: 0. The CDR3 is made up of 13 amino acids. Germline V gives CDR1 SGHRS, CDR2 YFSETQ. In nucleotides, the CDR3 is TGCGCCAGCAGCTGGGACAGGGATCAGCCCCAGCATTTT. It is translated as CASSWDRDQPQHF.

The genes are TRBV20-1 and TRBJ2-6; D call uncertain. Deletions cut 3 bases from V and 8 bases from J, with 11 bases between. The CDR3 extends over 13 amino acids. The germline V gene has CDR1 DFQATT and CDR2 SNEGSKA (reference sequence). The CDR3 coding sequence is TGCAGTGCTAGCGGGCAAAGGTCCAACGTCCTGACTTTC. It is translated as CSASGQRSNVLTF.